One and the same sample provided the 18 T cell receptor beta chains below, sequenced in a study of blood T cell repertoires in COVID-19 (TCRdb year 2020). The library relied on the immunoSEQ multiplex PCR assay. TCRdb took over this immuneACCESS table, retaining in-frame rearrangements with V and J assigned. Such tables are incomplete; in checked studies, under half of the missing clones stem from an unresolved V gene, and the remainder is unexplained. The sample yields around 300,000 clones; about 80% were counted once. Approximately 10% of the sample is taken by the ten largest. The source material was peripheral blood. The receptor source for this set is a woman between 45 and 60 years old who had recovered from COVID-19.

This chain joins TRBV7-9 and TRBJ1-2; possibly TRBD1 for D (6 bases). CDR1 and CDR2 from the germline V gene are SEHNR and FQNEAQ (reference sequence). Trimming took off 3 bases at V and 7 bases at J, with 9 bases between the two ends. The CDR3 covers 12 residues. The DNA for the CDR3 is TGTGCCAGCAGCTTGGCAGGGGTTGGCTACACCTTC. Translating gives CASSLAGVGYTF.

DNA for the CDR3: TGTGCCAGCAGCCCCGGGACTAGCGGGGCACCAAGGCAAGATACGCAGTATTTT. This gives the protein CASSPGTSGAPRQDTQYF. V usage is TRBV5-4 and J usage is TRBJ2-3, with 13 bases lining up with TRBD2. Germline values: CDR1 SGHNT, CDR2 YYREEE (reference sequence). The CDR3 totals 18 residues. The ends lost 4 bases at V and 5 bases at J; junction bases unmatched: 13.

The chain carries TRBV5-1 and TRBJ1-4; no reliable D call. Trimming removed 0 bases at V and 11 bases at J, with 17 bases between. This CDR3 comprises 15 residues. Germline V gene lookup returns CDR1 SGHRS and CDR2 YFSETQ. The CDR3, as DNA: TGCGCCAGCAGCTTGGTAGCGGGTTTGACGAAGAAACTGTTTTTT. This gives the protein CASSLVAGLTKKLFF.

J is TRBJ2-7 and V is TRBV27; possible D gene TRBD1, 6 bases. The CDR3 runs to 13 residues. V was cut by 6 bases and J by 2 bases, with 11 bases left in between. Germline assignment: CDR1 MNHEY and CDR2 SMNVEV (reference sequence). CDR3 nucleotide sequence: TGTGCCAGCAGGAACAGGGTCACCTACGAGCAGTACTTC. Protein sequence: CASRNRVTYEQYF.

The gene calls are TRBV6-2 or TRBV6-3 and TRBJ2-4, with D tentatively TRBD2 (6 bases). The CDR3 spans 15 residues. Trimming shortened V by 5 bases and J by 6 bases, and 17 bases separated the two germline ends. From germline, CDR1 is MNHEY and CDR2 SVGEGT. CDR3 sequence: CASSPTVGGANIQYF. DNA of the CDR3: TGTGCCAGCAGTCCAACCGTGGGGGGTGCAAACATTCAGTACTTC.

The V and J genes are TRBV2 and TRBJ1-2; 7 nucleotides agree with TRBD1. Germline values: CDR1 SNHLY, CDR2 FYNNEI. V gave up 6 bases and J gave up 4 bases; unmatched junction bases: 2. This CDR3 spans 12 amino acids. CDR3 bases: TGTGCCAGCAGGGGACAGCTCTATGGCTACACCTTC. The encoded protein is CASRGQLYGYTF.

DNA for the CDR3: TGCAGCGCCCGGACTAGCGGGAGGGGAGATACGCAGTATTTT. Amino acids: CSARTSGRGDTQYF. J is TRBJ2-3 and V is TRBV29-1; 15 positions agree with TRBD2. J lost 5 bases, V lost 7 bases, and 4 bases had no gene match. The CDR3 covers 14 residues. The germline V gene has CDR1 SQVTM and CDR2 ANQGSEA.

This sequence joins TRBV11-2 and TRBJ2-2; weak D call: TRBD2 (6 bases). The V end was cut by 5 bases, the J end by 1 base, with 8 bases between. The CDR3 runs to 14 residues. Germline values: CDR1 SGHAT, CDR2 FQNNGV. The CDR3 reads CASSGDWNTGELFF. CDR3 DNA: TGTGCCAGCAGCGGGGACTGGAACACCGGGGAGCTGTTTTTT.

The gene calls are TRBV18 and TRBJ2-7; TRBD1 is a possible D gene (5 bases). This CDR3 comprises 15 residues. Trimming removed 4 bases from V and 1 base from J, with 14 bases in between. Germline CDR1 KGHSH, CDR2 LQKENI. The CDR3 reads CASSLGDPVSYEQYF. The CDR3 DNA follows: TGTGCCAGCTCACTAGGGGATCCGGTATCCTACGAGCAGTACTTC.

J is TRBJ1-2 and V is TRBV6-6, with 9 bases lining up with TRBD1. The trim removed 7 bases at V and 6 bases at J, leaving 3 bases unmatched. CDR1 is MNHNY, CDR2 SVGAGI, per germline (reference sequence). The CDR3 has 12 amino acids. This CDR3 is CASTTGGDGYTF. DNA for the CDR3: TGTGCCAGCACCACAGGGGGCGATGGCTACACCTTC.

Of note for this clone: At the DNA level, this CDR3 is encoded by other sequences in the same sample as well. The chain combines TRBV5-1 with TRBJ1-1; possibly TRBD1 for D (5 bases). CDR1 SGHRS and CDR2 YFSETQ come from the germline V gene. Trimming stripped 6 bases from V and 3 bases from J, with 6 bases between. This CDR3 is built from 11 residues. The CDR3 DNA follows: TGCGCCAGCACCAGGGACACTGAAGCTTTCTTT. Protein: CASTRDTEAFF.

The chain recombines TRBV5-5 with TRBJ2-7, with D possibly being TRBD2 (7 bases). Germline V gives CDR1 SGHKS, CDR2 YYEKEE (reference sequence). V shed 1 base and J shed 4 bases, with 21 bases lying between them. The CDR3 is 17 residues long. The CDR3 DNA reads TGTGCCAGCAGCTTGAGTACCTCTGGGGGGGCAAGTTACGAGCAGTACTTC. This codes for CASSLSTSGGASYEQYF.

The rearrangement uses TRBV9 and TRBJ2-1; 8 nucleotides line up with TRBD2. Germline values: CDR1 SGDLS, CDR2 YYNGEE. With V trimmed by 4 bases and J by 6 bases, 9 bases remained unmatched. CDR3 length: 15 residues. The CDR3 region has the DNA TGTGCCAGCAGCCCCTCTGCGGGGGGCCCCAATGAGCAGTTCTTC. This codes for CASSPSAGGPNEQFF.

The chain combines TRBV29-1 with TRBJ2-5, with 10 bases that match TRBD1. This CDR3 contains 14 residues. With V trimmed by 6 bases and J by 2 bases, 6 bases remained unmatched. Germline CDR1 SQVTM, CDR2 ANQGSEA. CDR3 nucleotides: TGCAGCGTGAACCCGGACAGGGGGCAAGAGACCCAGTACTTC. Amino acid sequence: CSVNPDRGQETQYF.

This chain links TRBV5-1 with TRBJ2-7; D is ambiguous. Trimming took 4 bases from V and 1 from J, leaving 12 bases between them. The germline CDR1 and CDR2 sequences are SGHRS and YFSETQ. CDR3 size: 14 residues. The CDR3 coding sequence is TGCGCCAGCAGCCCTATCGAGCGATCCTACGAGCAGTACTTC. It encodes CASSPIERSYEQYF.

This chain joins TRBV5-1 and TRBJ2-1, with 9 bases fitting TRBD1. This CDR3 comprises 15 residues. Germline V lookup: CDR1 SGHRS, CDR2 YFSETQ. The ends lost 1 base at V and 7 bases at J; junction bases unmatched: 6. The CDR3 protein is CASSLNGQGRNEQFF. CDR3 sequence (DNA): TGCGCCAGCAGCTTGAACGGACAGGGGAGGAATGAGCAGTTCTTC.

This rearrangement joins TRBV6-5 to TRBJ2-5; D may be TRBD2 (6 bases). The CDR3 spans 13 residues. V dropped 8 bases and J dropped 2 bases, with 12 bases sitting between them. The germline CDR1 and CDR2 sequences are MNHEY and SVGAGI. In nucleotides, the CDR3 is TGTGCCAGCGGCGGGACGGCTCAAGAGACCCAGTACTTC. This sequence encodes CASGGTAQETQYF.

The chain recombines TRBV27 with TRBJ2-7; 7 bases map to TRBD2. The CDR3 consists of 14 residues. Germline-derived CDR1 and CDR2 are MNHEY and SMNVEV (reference sequence). The ends lost 5 bases at V and 4 bases at J; junction bases unmatched: 8. The CDR3 protein is CASSANPGLYEQYF. The CDR3 DNA sequence: TGTGCCAGCAGTGCGAATCCGGGACTATACGAGCAGTACTTC.